The 6 T cell receptor beta chains below were found in one sample sequenced in a study of shared clonotypes between healthy human individuals. Naive-designated CD8 cells lacked CD45RO, were positively enriched for CCR7, and omitted terminally differentiated effector memory CD45RA+ cells. Clones were sequenced by immunoSEQ multiplex PCR, and TCRdb holds only the in-frame ones, with some missing. The table has around 2.1 million clones, roughly 91% seen once; the top ten hold over 1.5%. Sequences were obtained from naive CD8+ T cells from PBMCs. Receptors were obtained from a man aged 18 to 35 in good health. Some clones in this sample may be carry-over from other donors' samples.

A few counts support this clone. The rearrangement links TRBV27 to TRBJ1-5; D perhaps matches TRBD1 (5 bases). Between the trimmed V and J ends, which lost 5 bases and 4 bases, there was a span of 15 bases. CDR1 and CDR2 from the germline V gene are MNHEY and SMNVEV (reference sequence). The length of the CDR3 is 15 residues. For the CDR3, the DNA is TGTGCCAGCAGTGTTCTCGCGGGGCATAATCAGCCCCAGCATTTT. This encodes CASSVLAGHNQPQHF.

The chain employs TRBV19 and TRBJ2-1; 11 bases match TRBD2. The germline CDR1 and CDR2 sequences are LNHDA and SQIVND (reference sequence). The V and J ends lost 5 bases and 4 bases, in that order; junction bases with no gene match: 4. This CDR3 comprises 15 residues. The CDR3 protein is CASSVTSGTYNEQFF. The CDR3 bases are TGTGCCAGTAGTGTGACTAGCGGGACGTACAATGAGCAGTTCTTC.

The V and J genes are TRBV9 and TRBJ2-3; D is uncertain. V lost 3 bases and J lost 4, with 9 bases in between. Germline V lookup: CDR1 SGDLS, CDR2 YYNGEE. This CDR3 comprises 13 residues. CDR3 in DNA: TGTGCCAGCAGCGGAAGGGTGGCAGATACGCAGTATTTT. Its protein product is CASSGRVADTQYF.

This clone was detected once. This rearrangement joins TRBV11-2 to TRBJ2-7, with TRBD2 as a possible D gene (5 bases). The ends were cut back, 4 bases at V and 4 bases at J, with 5 bases in the middle. Per the germline V gene, CDR1 is SGHAT and CDR2 is FQNNGV. The length of the CDR3 is 11 residues. The CDR3 nucleotides read TGTGCCAGCAGCTGGAGGTACGAGCAGTACTTC. Its protein is CASSWRYEQYF.

This chain links TRBV9 with TRBJ2-7, with 12 bases aligning to TRBD2. The CDR3 is made up of 16 amino acids. CDR1 is SGDLS, CDR2 YYNGEE, per germline. V was clipped by 2 bases and J by 6 bases; unmatched bases: 9. CDR3 in DNA: TGTGCCAGCAGCGTGCTCCGACTAGCGGGAGTCGGCGAGCAGTACTTC. Protein: CASSVLRLAGVGEQYF. Looking up the rest from reference TRBV9 and TRBJ2-7 gives the full variable domain: DSGVTQTPKHLITATGQRVTLRCSPRSGDLSVYWYQQSLDQGLQFLIQYYNGEERAKGNILERFSAQQFPDLHSELNLSSLELGDSALYFCASSVLRLAGVGEQYFGPGTRLTVT.

V gene TRBV9 combines with J gene TRBJ1-2, with 9 bases that match TRBD1. CDR1 is SGDLS and CDR2 is YYNGEE in the germline V gene. CDR3 size: 15 residues. The V segment lost 3 bases and the J segment 1 base; nucleotides outside the gene matches: 4. CDR3 bases: TGTGCCAGCAGCGCAGGGGGACAGGGTAACTATGGCTACACCTTC. It translates to CASSAGGQGNYGYTF. Filled out from reference TRBV9 and TRBJ1-2, the complete variable domain reads DSGVTQTPKHLITATGQRVTLRCSPRSGDLSVYWYQQSLDQGLQFLIQYYNGEERAKGNILERFSAQQFPDLHSELNLSSLELGDSALYFCASSAGGQGNYGYTFGSGTRLTVV.